Below are 26 T cell receptor beta chains sequenced from a single sample in a study of neurological immune-mediated disorders. Each CDR3 protein gets one entry after TCRdb re-called the 5' RACE reads with MiXCR. The table has 50,000 to 60,000 distinct CDR3 sequences, approximately 15% seen once; the top ten hold roughly 4.4%. Specimen: PBMCs. The receptors shown here come from a man aged 55 to 70 in good health.

The sample holds many counts of this clonotype. This chain uses TRBV18 with TRBJ2-7; 8 bases agree with TRBD2. Germline-derived CDR1 and CDR2 are KGHSH and LQKENI. The CDR3 totals 13 residues. The V segment lost 3 bases and the J segment 5 bases; nucleotides outside the gene matches: 3. CDR3 sequence (DNA): TGTGCCAGCTCACCCTCGGGGGGGAACGAGCAGTACTTC. Its translation is CASSPSGGNEQYF.

In this sample, this clonotype turned up many times. The rearrangement links TRBV7-6 to TRBJ2-1, with D maybe TRBD2 (5 bases). The CDR3 contains 13 residues. Trimming pared 5 bases from V and 3 bases from J, leaving 8 bases between. Germline V lookup: CDR1 SGHVS, CDR2 FNYEAQ. CDR3: CASSATSYNEQFF. CDR3 in DNA: TGTGCCAGCAGCGCTACTAGCTACAATGAGCAGTTCTTC.

Many counts were recorded for this clonotype. V is TRBV7-2 and J is TRBJ2-5, with TRBD2 matching over 7 bases. The CDR3 sequence is 16 residues long. Germline CDR1 and CDR2: SGHTA and FQGNSA. J lost 1 base, V lost 5 bases, and 10 bases had no gene match. CDR3: CASSLGGGLGQETQYF. CDR3 nucleotide sequence: TGTGCCAGCAGCCTCGGCGGGGGATTGGGCCAAGAGACCCAGTACTTC.

The V and J genes are TRBV20-1 and TRBJ2-3; D ambiguous. The length of the CDR3 is 15 residues. Trimming removed 4 bases from V and 3 bases from J, with 17 bases in between. Germline CDR1 reads DFQATT; CDR2 reads SNEGSKA (reference sequence). The CDR3 is CSATSLKQVTDTQYF. The DNA of the CDR3 is TGCAGTGCTACGAGCCTTAAGCAGGTTACAGATACGCAGTATTTT.

The rearrangement uses TRBV7-9 and TRBJ1-2, with D tentatively TRBD1 (5 bases). Trimming pared 4 bases from V and 3 bases from J, leaving 15 bases between. The CDR3 totals 15 residues. From germline, CDR1 is SEHNR and CDR2 FQNEAQ (reference sequence). CDR3 DNA sequence: TGTGCCAGCAGCTCCGGGGCTCTTGGGGACTATGGCTACACCTTC. Translation gives CASSSGALGDYGYTF.

This clonotype was counted ten times or more. The chain joins TRBV6-2 or TRBV6-3 to TRBJ2-7, with TRBD2 as a possible D gene (7 bases). The germline CDR1 and CDR2 sequences are MNHEY and SVGEGT. Between the trimmed V and J ends, which lost 6 bases and 3 bases, there was a span of 18 bases. The CDR3 is 15 residues long. The CDR3 region has the DNA TGTGCCAGCAGAACCGCACAGGGAGGGGGCTACGAGCAGTACTTC. Protein sequence: CASRTAQGGGYEQYF.

This clonotype was seen many times. A single base separates this from a much larger clone, so it may be a read error. V usage is TRBV5-1 and J usage is TRBJ2-3; D is unclear. The CDR3 has 14 residues. Per germline, CDR1 SGHRS and CDR2 YFSETQ. The CDR3 bases are TGCGCCAACAGCTTAGGAGATAGCACAGATACGCAGTATTTT. Translation gives CANSLGDSTDTQYF.

At least ten counts were recorded for this clonotype. The rearrangement links TRBV7-9 to TRBJ2-6; D assignment may be TRBD1 or TRBD2 (6 bases each). From germline, CDR1 is SEHNR and CDR2 FQNEAQ (reference sequence). Trimming cost V 2 bases and J 2 bases, with 13 bases left between them. The CDR3 spans 17 residues. The CDR3 protein is CASSLTPGGPGANVLTF. The CDR3 DNA is TGTGCCAGCAGCTTAACCCCCGGGGGCCCTGGGGCCAACGTCCTGACTTTC.

Ten or more counts support this clonotype. The chain joins TRBV9 to TRBJ2-1; possibly TRBD1 or TRBD2 for D (5 bases each). Trimming removed 4 bases from V and 5 bases from J, with 10 bases in between. CDR3 length: 13 amino acids. CDR1 is SGDLS, CDR2 YYNGEE, per germline. The CDR3 protein is CASSPLGDNEQFF. For the CDR3, the DNA is TGTGCCAGCAGCCCTCTGGGGGACAATGAGCAGTTCTTC.

This chain joins TRBV20-1 and TRBJ2-1; 10 bases map to TRBD2. This CDR3 comprises 13 residues. Germline lookup yields CDR1 DFQATT and CDR2 SNEGSKA (reference sequence). J was trimmed by 8 bases and V by 8 bases; bases with no gene match: 9. CDR3 in DNA: TGCAGTACAACCGGGACTAGCGTCTATGAGCAGTTCTTC. Amino acid sequence: CSTTGTSVYEQFF.

This clonotype appeared many times. V gene TRBV3-1 combines with J gene TRBJ2-1, with 7 positions matching TRBD2. Losses at the gene ends were 1 base for V and 5 bases for J; bases not matched to a gene: 5. The germline CDR1 and CDR2 sequences are LGHDT and YNNKEL (reference sequence). The CDR3 extends over 15 amino acids. The CDR3 DNA follows: TGTGCCAGCAGCCAAGCGGGAGGCGCTCACAATGAGCAGTTCTTC. This sequence encodes CASSQAGGAHNEQFF.

This clonotype was seen ten or more times. V gene TRBV5-8 combines with J gene TRBJ2-3, with D perhaps assigned TRBD1 or TRBD2 (6 bases each). With 0 bases removed from V and 6 bases from J, the gap between germline ends came to 17 bases. The CDR3 runs 16 residues. Germline values: CDR1 SGHTS, CDR2 YDEGEE. The CDR3 region is CASSLAGTGQSDTQYF. For the CDR3, the DNA is TGTGCCAGCAGCTTGGCCGGGACTGGACAGTCCGATACGCAGTATTTT.

This clonotype occurred many times. The chain carries TRBV5-1 and TRBJ2-2; D may be TRBD2 (6 bases). Germline V gene sequence: CDR1 SGHRS, CDR2 YFSETQ. This CDR3 spans 15 amino acids. Trimming left V 3 bases short and J 9 bases short, with 18 bases between. The CDR3 sequence: CASSSEGLMDRELFF. Here the CDR3 DNA reads TGCGCCAGCAGCTCGGAGGGACTGATGGACCGGGAGCTGTTTTTT.

This clonotype was recorded at least ten times. The gene calls are TRBV20-1 and TRBJ2-3; a weak D match, TRBD2 (6 bases). Germline V gene lookup returns CDR1 DFQATT and CDR2 SNEGSKA (reference sequence). The CDR3 extends over 15 amino acids. The V gene lost 0 bases and the J gene lost 0 bases, with 10 bases spanning the gap. CDR3 amino acids: CSARDGLYSTDTQYF. Written as DNA, the CDR3 is TGCAGTGCTAGAGATGGACTATATAGCACAGATACGCAGTATTTT.

This clonotype has ten or more counts. The CDR3 DNA follows: TGTGCCAGCCGCCCAGGCGGAAGCTCCTACGAGCAGTACTTC. It translates to CASRPGGSSYEQYF. V is TRBV7-2 and J is TRBJ2-7, with D hard to call. Germline V gene data show CDR1 as SGHTA and CDR2 as FQGNSA. The germline V and J ends were trimmed by 8 bases and 0 bases, with 14 bases remaining between them. This CDR3 comprises 14 residues.

The table lists this clonotype with a few counts. This chain joins TRBV6-5 and TRBJ2-1, with TRBD2 matching over 12 bases. The CDR3 sequence is 17 residues long. The germline V gene encodes CDR1 MNHEY and CDR2 SVGAGI. Trimming cost V 0 bases and J 7 bases; bases outside gene matches: 7. CDR3 sequence: CASSYSQTLAGGNEQFF. CDR3 DNA: TGTGCCAGCAGTTACTCTCAAACACTAGCGGGAGGAAATGAGCAGTTCTTC.

This clonotype came up many times. The J gene is TRBJ2-1, the V gene TRBV29-1, with D perhaps given as TRBD1 or TRBD2 (6 bases each). The V gene's germline CDR1 is SQVTM and CDR2 ANQGSEA. Between the trimmed V and J ends, which lost 8 bases and 1 base, there was a span of 15 bases. There are 14 residues in the CDR3. The CDR3 DNA reads as TGCAGCACCTCACAGGGAGGATCCTACAATGAGCAGTTCTTC. Amino acids: CSTSQGGSYNEQFF.

At least ten counts were recorded for this clonotype. J is TRBJ1-1 and V is TRBV9; no definite D call. The germline gives CDR1 SGDLS, CDR2 YYNGEE. This CDR3 contains 13 residues. Trimming left V 3 bases short and J 5 bases short, with 11 bases between. The CDR3 region is CASSGLLGTEAFF. The CDR3 DNA reads TGTGCCAGCAGCGGGCTCTTGGGGACTGAAGCTTTCTTT.

This clonotype has ten or more counts. The chain has TRBV21-1 and TRBJ2-3; the table names TRBD2, a call not compared with the DNA. TRBV21-1 is recorded as a pseudogene. This CDR3 region has 13 residues. The CDR3 DNA reads TGTGCCAGCCAGACTAGCCTCCCAGATACGCAGTATTTT. Residues: CASQTSLPDTQYF.

This clonotype was observed a few times. This rearrangement joins TRBV13 to TRBJ2-1; D ambiguous. Trimming shortened V by 4 bases and J by 8 bases, and 15 bases separated the two germline ends. Per germline, CDR1 PRHDT and CDR2 FYEKMQ (reference sequence). CDR3 length: 14 amino acids. CDR3 nucleotides: TGTGCCAGCAGCTCCCGGTCTACGTCCGATGAGCAGTTCTTC. This gives the protein CASSSRSTSDEQFF.

The table lists this clonotype with a few counts. The chain carries TRBV29-1 and TRBJ2-3; TRBD2 might be the D (5 bases). V was shortened by 1 base and J by 1 base, with 12 bases between the two germline ends. Germline V gene lookup returns CDR1 SQVTM and CDR2 ANQGSEA. This CDR3 has 15 amino acids. CDR3 sequence: CSVEGGRPGTDTQYF. CDR3 in DNA: TGCAGCGTTGAAGGCGGGCGACCAGGCACAGATACGCAGTATTTT.

With respect to this clonotype: Germline and junction disagree at one end, which may indicate a read error. V gene TRBV20-1 combines with J gene TRBJ2-7; D might be TRBD1 (5 bases). In germline, CDR1 is DFQATT, CDR2 SNEGSKA (reference sequence). The CDR3 totals 15 residues. CDR3 in amino acids: CSARASLWGTYEQYF. CDR3 bases: TGCAGTGCTAGAGCCTCCCTGTGGGGCACGTACGAACAGTACTTC.

This clonotype was seen at least ten times. A read error may account for a junction end that differs from germline. The V call is TRBV7-2, the J call TRBJ2-7; TRBD1 agrees at 12 bases. The CDR3 totals 18 residues. From germline, CDR1 is SGHTA and CDR2 FQGNSA. The DNA for the CDR3 is TGTGCCAGCAGCTTACGGGACAGGGGGCGCGGTCCCTCCTCCGAGCAGTACTTC. This gives the protein CASSLRDRGRGPSSEQYF.

In this sample, this clonotype turned up many times. The chain uses TRBV5-1 and TRBJ2-7; D tentatively reads TRBD1 or TRBD2 (5 bases each). CDR1 and CDR2 from the germline V gene are SGHRS and YFSETQ. V was pared by 0 bases and J by 3 bases, with 13 bases between. The CDR3 is made up of 15 amino acids. The CDR3 loop reads CASSLGGNGVYEQYF. The CDR3 DNA reads as TGCGCCAGCAGCTTGGGGGGGAACGGGGTCTACGAGCAGTACTTC. Full variable domain (remainder filled in from reference TRBV5-1 and TRBJ2-7): KAGVTQTPRYLIKTRGQQVTLSCSPISGHRSVSWYQQTPGQGLQFLFEYFSETQRNKGNFPGRFSGRQFSNSRSEMNVSTLELGDSALYLCASSLGGNGVYEQYFGPGTRLTVT.

This clonotype was observed many times. Written as DNA, the CDR3 is TGTGCCAGCAGTAGCCGGGGCTACGAGCAGTACTTC. This gives the protein CASSSRGYEQYF. V usage is TRBV6-5 and J usage is TRBJ2-7; tentatively, D is TRBD2 (5 bases). The V gene's germline CDR1 is MNHEY and CDR2 SVGAGI. CDR3 length: 12 residues. V was cut by 5 bases and J by 3 bases, with 8 bases left in between.

A note on this clonotype: Because the CDR3 is missing its conserved closing phenylalanine or tryptophan, this is likely a read error. This chain uses TRBV19 with TRBJ2-3; D is unresolved. CDR1 LNHDA and CDR2 SQIVND come from the germline V gene (reference sequence). Trimming left V 3 bases short and J 5 bases short, with 15 bases between. The CDR3 consists of 15 residues. The CDR3 loop is CASSMAVRPQDTQYC. DNA of the CDR3: TGTGCCAGTAGTATGGCTGTCCGCCCCCAAGATACGCAGTATTGT.